The subject of this entry is one T cell receptor (beta chain). This sample was included in a study of blood T cell repertoires in COVID-19. From germline, CDR1 is SGHKS and CDR2 YYEKEE (reference sequence). This CDR3 contains 17 residues. With 0 bases removed from V and 3 bases from J, the gap between germline ends came to 19 bases. Sequenced by immunoSEQ multiplex PCR; TCRdb stores in-frame clones only, minus some. Of approximately 270,000 clones in the sample, roughly 88% were seen once. Material for sequencing was peripheral blood. V gene TRBV5-5 combines with J gene TRBJ2-7; TRBD1 might be the D (6 bases). This TCR was recovered from a woman aged 25-40 years with COVID-19, enrolled during active disease. The CDR3 nucleotides are TGTGCCAGCAGCTTGGAATACGTCTCCAGGGGAGTCTACGAGCAGTACTTC. As protein: CASSLEYVSRGVYEQYF. Complete variable domain (other parts from reference TRBV5-5 and TRBJ2-7): DAGVTQSPTHLIKTRGQQVTLRCSPISGHKSVSWYQQVLGQGPQFIFQYYEKEERGRGNFPDRFSARQFPNYSSELNVNALLLGDSALYLCASSLEYVSRGVYEQYFGPGTRLTVT.